A single sample is the source of the 25 T cell receptor beta chains below, sequenced in a study of regulatory T cells in long-lasting Graves disease (dated by TCRdb to 2020 to 2023). Receptor amplification or capture employed multiplex PCR. Sequencer: Illumina HiSeq 4000. CDR3 regions were amplified by Arm-PCR with iRepertoire HTBI primers to construct TCR beta libraries. Through fastp at Q25 and MiXCR, TCRdb rebuilt clones from the public reads, retaining in-frame beta chains. A single entry per CDR3 protein holds the most common genes and DNA from its merged rows. For this sample the table gives 400,000 to 500,000 distinct CDR3 sequences, of which 15% were detected only once. The top ten constitute around 17% of the sample. In the paper's terms, the time point label means: newly diagnosed GD, antithyroid drugs for less than 3 months. For both TCR sequencing and RNA sequencing, RNA was extracted from PBMCs in TRIzol.

This sample also appeared in a second study, on T cells in Graves' hyperthyroidism and ophthalmopathy.

This specimen consisted of peripheral blood mononuclear cells (PBMCs), obtained at new diagnosis, from a patient treated with antithyroid drugs. All receptors derive from a woman under 40 with Graves disease. Donor details come from another sample of the same person, matched by shared clones.

This clonotype has ten or more counts. This chain links TRBV20-1 with TRBJ1-1; D is uncertain. Trimming took off 0 bases at V and 2 bases at J, with 16 bases between the two ends. There are 16 residues in the CDR3. Germline CDR1 reads DFQATT; CDR2 reads SNEGSKA (reference sequence). In DNA form, the CDR3 reads TGCAGTGCTAGAGATCCCCTCCGAGGGCCCAACACTGAAGCTTTCTTT. This codes for CSARDPLRGPNTEAFF.

The table lists this clonotype with many counts. The V and J genes are TRBV24-1 and TRBJ2-1, with D possibly being TRBD1 (6 bases). Germline V gives CDR1 KGHDR, CDR2 SFDVKD. The germline V and J ends were trimmed by 7 bases and 5 bases, with 23 bases remaining between them. The CDR3 extends over 17 amino acids. CDR3 sequence reads: CATSEGFWQGSNNEQFF. CDR3 in DNA: TGTGCCACCAGCGAGGGGTTTTGGCAGGGGTCGAACAATGAGCAGTTCTTC.

This clonotype was recorded at least ten times. V usage is TRBV7-9 and J usage is TRBJ1-1, with D unclear. V was shortened by 2 bases and J by 6 bases, with 7 bases between the two germline ends. CDR1 and CDR2 (germline): SEHNR, FQNEAQ (reference sequence). The CDR3 runs 12 residues. The CDR3 here is CASSLSRAEAFF. The CDR3 bases are TGTGCCAGCAGCTTATCAAGGGCTGAAGCTTTCTTT.

This chain connects TRBV2 to TRBJ1-6; 7 nucleotides line up with TRBD1. Germline V lookup: CDR1 SNHLY, CDR2 FYNNEI. The V gene end was trimmed by 6 bases and the J gene end by 6 bases; junction bases not matched to a gene: 11. The CDR3 is 16 amino acids. The CDR3 sequence: CASSHLQGNPNSPLHF. The CDR3 DNA reads TGTGCCAGCAGCCATCTACAGGGGAACCCTAATTCACCCCTCCACTTT.

This clonotype was counted many times. The chain links TRBV12-3 or TRBV12-4 to TRBJ1-1, with no clear D. Trimming removed 6 bases at V and 2 bases at J, with 10 bases between. The CDR3 runs 13 residues. The CDR3 sequence is CASSKNRNTEAFF. The CDR3 DNA reads as TGTGCCAGCAGCAAGAATAGAAACACTGAAGCTTTCTTT.

This clonotype was recorded many times. The V call is TRBV29-1, the J call TRBJ2-7; 11 nucleotides match TRBD2. CDR3 length equals 16 residues. Germline V gene lookup returns CDR1 SQVTM and CDR2 ANQGSEA. Unmatched junction bases numbered 6, after V lost 1 base and J lost 1 base. CDR3 coding DNA: TGCAGCGTTGAAGGTCAAACTAGCGGGAGTTCCTACGAGCAGTACTTC. Translation gives CSVEGQTSGSSYEQYF.

A single count supports this clonotype. V and J are TRBV20-1 and TRBJ2-7; TRBD2 aligns across 11 bases. The CDR3 is 13 residues long. CDR1 and CDR2 from the germline V gene are DFQATT and SNEGSKA (reference sequence). V shed 3 bases, J shed 5 bases, and the junction held 3 bases outside the gene matches. The CDR3, as DNA: TGCAGTGCTAGTGCTAGCGGGAGGAACGAGCAGTACTTC. Translated, it gives CSASASGRNEQYF.

This clonotype turned up a few times. The chain employs TRBV12-3 or TRBV12-4 and TRBJ2-7; TRBD2 matches at 9 bases. The J segment lost 6 bases and the V segment lost 10 bases, leaving 19 bases of the junction unmatched. The CDR3 extends over 16 amino acids. CDR3 sequence reads: CATAIRSRGGRGEQYF. For the CDR3, the DNA is TGTGCCACCGCTATCAGATCTCGGGGCGGGAGGGGCGAGCAGTACTTC.

This clonotype was picked up many times. The chain has TRBV15 and TRBJ2-7; D perhaps matches TRBD1 (6 bases). This CDR3 comprises 14 residues. The V end lost 1 base, the J end lost 6 bases, and 13 bases lay between the germline ends. Germline CDR1 is LNHNV and CDR2 is YYDKDF (reference sequence). The DNA of the CDR3 is TGTGCCACCAGCAGAGGGTCAGGGGTGCGCGAGCAGTACTTC. Translated, it gives CATSRGSGVREQYF.

This sequence joins TRBV6-1 and TRBJ2-1; 8 nucleotides match TRBD2. The CDR3 is 15 amino acids. Germline loops: CDR1 MNHNS, CDR2 SASEGT. V lost 6 bases and J lost 3; bases outside the gene matches: 7. The CDR3 DNA is TGTGCCAGCAGCCCCCCTAGCGGGCTCTACAATGAGCAGTTCTTC. This translates into CASSPPSGLYNEQFF.

V is TRBV5-1 and J is TRBJ2-3, with TRBD2 identical over 7 bases. CDR3 size: 17 residues. With 3 bases clipped from V and 0 bases from J, the junction kept 10 bases outside the gene matches. The germline V gene encodes CDR1 SGHRS and CDR2 YFSETQ. CDR3 sequence reads: CASSSRVGGSSTDTQYF. DNA for the CDR3: TGCGCCAGCAGCTCCCGGGTCGGCGGGAGTAGCACAGATACGCAGTATTTT.

This clonotype was seen ten or more times. The chain joins TRBV7-8 to TRBJ2-3; D gene ambiguous. CDR3 length: 12 amino acids. Trimming took 5 bases from V and 7 from J, leaving 10 bases between them. Germline loops: CDR1 SGHVS, CDR2 FQNEAQ. The CDR3 is CASSPTRNTQYF. CDR3 sequence (DNA): TGTGCCAGCAGCCCCACCCGCAATACGCAGTATTTT.

This clonotype is a singleton in its sample. This chain links TRBV12-3 or TRBV12-4 with TRBJ2-3; 15 nucleotides align to TRBD2. Trimming at V came to 3 bases and at J to 0 bases, leaving 7 bases not matched to a gene. The CDR3 has 19 residues. The CDR3 here is CASSLRGTSGRKSTDTQYF. CDR3 coding DNA: TGTGCCAGCAGTTTGAGGGGGACTAGCGGGAGGAAAAGCACAGATACGCAGTATTTT.

The chain links TRBV12-3 or TRBV12-4 to TRBJ2-3; 11 positions agree with TRBD2. The CDR3 sequence is 16 residues long. After removal of 3 bases from V and 2 bases from J, the junction contained 4 bases not matched to a gene. CDR3 sequence reads: CASSFWGLADTDTQYF. The CDR3 DNA reads as TGTGCCAGCAGTTTTTGGGGACTAGCGGACACAGATACGCAGTATTTT.

The count of this clonotype is one. This may be a read error: a much more frequent sequence differs by one nucleotide. The chain has TRBV24-1 and TRBJ2-5, with 8 bases aligning to TRBD2. This CDR3 is 17 amino acids long. CDR1 KGHDR and CDR2 SFDVKD come from the germline V gene. CDR3 in DNA: TGTGCCACCAGTGAACATCGCTCACTAGCGGAGGAAGAGGCCCAGTACTTC. Translation: CATSEHRSLAEEEAQYF.

The chain carries TRBV7-9 and TRBJ1-6; D is unclear. Germline lookup yields CDR1 SEHNR and CDR2 FQNEAQ (reference sequence). V dropped 1 base and J dropped 10 bases, with 17 bases sitting between them. The length of the CDR3 is 16 residues. In DNA, the CDR3 is TGTGCCAGCAGCTTAGGTGGGTCCGGGGTTCGATCACCCCTCCACTTT. It translates to CASSLGGSGVRSPLHF.

J is TRBJ2-7 and V is TRBV7-9, with D possibly called TRBD1 or TRBD2 (7 bases each). The CDR3 extends over 12 amino acids. V lost 10 bases to trimming and J lost 2 bases, with 12 bases between them. The V gene's germline CDR1 is SEHNR and CDR2 FQNEAQ (reference sequence). The CDR3 region has the DNA TGTGCCACGGGGAGGGGGCCCTACGAGCAGTACTTC. This translates into CATGRGPYEQYF.

Details on this clonotype: This may stem from a read error, because a much larger clone lies one nucleotide away. This is likely a read error, given that the CDR3 carries no conserved phenylalanine or tryptophan at its end. The V call is TRBV6-1, the J call TRBJ2-1; D is uncertain. The V gene lost 6 bases and the J gene lost 4 bases, with 16 bases spanning the gap. Germline values: CDR1 MNHNS, CDR2 SASEGT. This CDR3 comprises 15 residues. The CDR3 nucleotides are TGTGCCAGCAGCACCGACTGGGCGTCGTACAATGAGCAGTTCTTA. Its protein product is CASSTDWASYNEQFL.

The table lists this clonotype with many counts. This sequence joins TRBV7-3 and TRBJ2-2, with 14 bases fitting TRBD2. Germline lookup yields CDR1 SGHTA and CDR2 FQGTGA. Trimming cost V 6 bases and J 6 bases; bases outside gene matches: 3. The CDR3 loop spans 15 amino acids. The CDR3 here is CASSTGLAGAGELFF. The CDR3 DNA sequence: TGTGCCAGCAGTACGGGACTAGCGGGGGCCGGGGAGCTGTTTTTT.

This clonotype was seen at least ten times. The J gene is TRBJ2-7, the V gene TRBV20-1; D not resolved. CDR3 length: 12 residues. Germline V gene lookup returns CDR1 DFQATT and CDR2 SNEGSKA (reference sequence). Trimming removed 4 bases from V and 0 bases from J, with 7 bases in between. The CDR3 loop reads CSANYYSYEQYF. DNA of the CDR3: TGCAGTGCTAATTACTACTCCTACGAGCAGTACTTC.

This clonotype was found once. One base separates it from a far larger clone, so it is likely a read error. The V call is TRBV18, the J call TRBJ2-1; D perhaps matches TRBD2 (5 bases). CDR1 KGHSH and CDR2 LQKENI come from the germline V gene. With 1 base removed from V and 13 bases from J, the gap between germline ends came to 11 bases. The CDR3 totals 12 residues. The CDR3, as DNA: TGTGCCAGCTCACCACAGAGGGAGACCCAGTTCTTC. Residues: CASSPQRETQFF.

This clonotype was detected ten times or more. The rearrangement joins TRBV10-2 to TRBJ2-1; 11 positions agree with TRBD2. Per the germline V gene, CDR1 is WSHSY and CDR2 is SAAADI. With V trimmed by 10 bases and J by 3 bases, 5 bases remained unmatched. The CDR3 contains 14 residues. The CDR3 protein is CATTGTSGYNEQFF. In DNA form, the CDR3 reads TGCGCCACAACCGGGACTAGCGGCTACAATGAGCAGTTCTTC.

This clonotype appeared a few times. The CDR3 here is CAIRRGAGATDTIYF. CDR3 coding DNA: TGTGCCATCAGGCGGGGGGCAGGGGCCACGGACACCATATATTTT. The J gene is TRBJ1-3, the V gene TRBV10-3, with TRBD1 as a possible D gene (6 bases). V was clipped by 6 bases and J by 8 bases, with 20 bases between them. The CDR3 covers 15 residues. Germline V gene lookup returns CDR1 ENHRY and CDR2 SYGVKD.

Only a few counts were recorded for this clonotype. The rearrangement uses TRBV5-6 and TRBJ1-1; D is possibly TRBD1 (6 bases). Germline-derived CDR1 and CDR2 are SGHDT and YYEEEE. The CDR3 extends over 17 amino acids. Trimming removed 2 bases at V and 3 bases at J, with 20 bases between. This CDR3 is CASSFPPGENWDTEAFF. In nucleotides, the CDR3 is TGTGCCAGCAGCTTCCCCCCAGGGGAAAACTGGGACACTGAAGCTTTCTTT.

This clonotype was seen ten or more times. The gene calls are TRBV28 and TRBJ2-1; D call uncertain. This CDR3 has 11 residues. Trimming cost V 6 bases and J 6 bases, with 6 bases left between them. CDR1 MDHEN and CDR2 SYDVKM come from the germline V gene. The CDR3 sequence: CASSRVNEQFF. The CDR3 DNA sequence: TGTGCCAGCAGCCGCGTCAATGAGCAGTTCTTC.